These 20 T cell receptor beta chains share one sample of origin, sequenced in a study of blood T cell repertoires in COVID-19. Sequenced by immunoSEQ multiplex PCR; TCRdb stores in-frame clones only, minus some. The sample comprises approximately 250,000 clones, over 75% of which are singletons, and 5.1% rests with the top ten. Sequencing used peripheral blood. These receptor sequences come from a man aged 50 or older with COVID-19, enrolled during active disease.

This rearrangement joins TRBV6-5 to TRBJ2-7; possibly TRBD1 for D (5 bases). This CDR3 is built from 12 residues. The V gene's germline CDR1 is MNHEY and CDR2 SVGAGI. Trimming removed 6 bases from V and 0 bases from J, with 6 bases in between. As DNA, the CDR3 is TGTGCCAGCAGAGACAGCTCCTACGAGCAGTACTTC. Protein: CASRDSSYEQYF.

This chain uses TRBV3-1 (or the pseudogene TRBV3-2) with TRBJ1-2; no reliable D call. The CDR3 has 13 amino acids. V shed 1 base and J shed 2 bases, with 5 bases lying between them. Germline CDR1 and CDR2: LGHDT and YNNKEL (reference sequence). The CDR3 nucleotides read TGTGCCAGCAGCCAAGGTCCGAACTATGGCTACACCTTC. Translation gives CASSQGPNYGYTF.

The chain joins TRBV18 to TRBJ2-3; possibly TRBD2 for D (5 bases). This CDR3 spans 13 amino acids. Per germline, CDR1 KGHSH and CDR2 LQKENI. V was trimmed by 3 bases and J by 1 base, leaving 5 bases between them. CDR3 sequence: CASSPGGTDTQYF. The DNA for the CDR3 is TGTGCCAGCTCACCCGGGGGCACAGATACGCAGTATTTT.

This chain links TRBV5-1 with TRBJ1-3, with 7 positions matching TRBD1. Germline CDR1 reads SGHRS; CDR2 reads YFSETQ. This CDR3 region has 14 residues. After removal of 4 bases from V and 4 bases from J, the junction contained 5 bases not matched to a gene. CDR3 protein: CASSERTGGNTIYF. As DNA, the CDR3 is TGCGCCAGCAGCGAGCGGACAGGCGGAAACACCATATATTTT.

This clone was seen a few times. The CDR3 DNA reads as TGTGCCAGCAGTGAAGGGGGCACCCGCACAGATACGCAGTATTTT. Encoded protein: CASSEGGTRTDTQYF. The rearrangement links TRBV6-1 to TRBJ2-3; possible D gene TRBD1, 5 bases. From germline, CDR1 is MNHNS and CDR2 SASEGT. The CDR3 contains 15 residues. The germline V and J ends were trimmed by 1 base and 1 base, with 9 bases remaining between them.

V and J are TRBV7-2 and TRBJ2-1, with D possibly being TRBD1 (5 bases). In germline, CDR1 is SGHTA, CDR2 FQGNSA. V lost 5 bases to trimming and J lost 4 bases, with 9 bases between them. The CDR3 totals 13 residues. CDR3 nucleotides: TGTGCCAGCAGCGGCGACAGATACAATGAGCAGTTCTTC. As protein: CASSGDRYNEQFF.

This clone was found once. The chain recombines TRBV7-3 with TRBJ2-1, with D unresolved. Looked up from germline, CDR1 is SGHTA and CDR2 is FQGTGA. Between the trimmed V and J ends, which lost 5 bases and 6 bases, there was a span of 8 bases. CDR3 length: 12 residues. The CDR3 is CASSHTANEQFF. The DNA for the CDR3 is TGTGCCAGCAGCCATACAGCCAATGAGCAGTTCTTC. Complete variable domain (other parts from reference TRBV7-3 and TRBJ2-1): GAGVSQTPSNKVTEKGKYVELRCDPISGHTALYWYRQSLGQGPEFLIYFQGTGAADDSGLPNDRFFAVRPEGSVSTLKIQRTERGDSAVYLCASSHTANEQFFGPGTRLTVL.

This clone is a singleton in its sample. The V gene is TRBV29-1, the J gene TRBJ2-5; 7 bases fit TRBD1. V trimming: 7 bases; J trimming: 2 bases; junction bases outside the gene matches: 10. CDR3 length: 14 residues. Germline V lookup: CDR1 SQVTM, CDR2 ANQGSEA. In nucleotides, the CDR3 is TGCAGCGCTGGACAGGCGGGTTTTCAAGAGACCCAGTACTTC. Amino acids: CSAGQAGFQETQYF. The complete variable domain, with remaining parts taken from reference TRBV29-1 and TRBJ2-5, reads SAVISQKPSRDICQRGTSLTIQCQVDSQVTMMFWYRQQPGQSLTLIATANQGSEATYESGFVIDKFPISRPNLTFSTLTVSNMSPEDSSIYLCSAGQAGFQETQYFGPGTRLLVL.

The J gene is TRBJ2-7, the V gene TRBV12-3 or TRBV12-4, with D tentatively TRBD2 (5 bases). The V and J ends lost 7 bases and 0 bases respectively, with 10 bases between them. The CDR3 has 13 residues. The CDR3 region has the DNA TGTGCCAGCAAACTAGGTGGCTCCTACGAGCAGTACTTC. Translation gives CASKLGGSYEQYF.

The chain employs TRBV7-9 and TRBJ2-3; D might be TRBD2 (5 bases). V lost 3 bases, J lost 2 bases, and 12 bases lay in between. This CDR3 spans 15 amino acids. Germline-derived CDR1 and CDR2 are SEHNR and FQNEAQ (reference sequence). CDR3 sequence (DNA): TGTGCCAGCAGCTTGGGCGGAGGAAACACAGATACGCAGTATTTT. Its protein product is CASSLGGGNTDTQYF.

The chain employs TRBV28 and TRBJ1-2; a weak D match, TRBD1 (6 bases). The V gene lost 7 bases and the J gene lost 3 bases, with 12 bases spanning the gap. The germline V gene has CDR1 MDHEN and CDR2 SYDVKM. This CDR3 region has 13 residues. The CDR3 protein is CASIQQGYYGYTF. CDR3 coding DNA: TGTGCCAGCATCCAACAGGGTTACTATGGCTACACCTTC.

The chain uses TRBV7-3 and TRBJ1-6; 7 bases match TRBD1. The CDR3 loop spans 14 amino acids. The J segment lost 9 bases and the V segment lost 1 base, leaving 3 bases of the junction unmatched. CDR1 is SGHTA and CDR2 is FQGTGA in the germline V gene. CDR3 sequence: CASSLKGGGSPLHF. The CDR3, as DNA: TGTGCCAGCAGCTTAAAAGGGGGCGGTTCACCCCTCCACTTT.

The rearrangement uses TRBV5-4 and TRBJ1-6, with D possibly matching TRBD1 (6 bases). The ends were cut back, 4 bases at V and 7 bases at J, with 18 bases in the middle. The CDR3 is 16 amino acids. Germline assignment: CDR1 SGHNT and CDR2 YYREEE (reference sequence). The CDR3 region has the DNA TGTGCCAGCAGCCACCAGCTGGGGGGGGGCAATTCACCCCTCCACTTT. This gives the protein CASSHQLGGGNSPLHF.

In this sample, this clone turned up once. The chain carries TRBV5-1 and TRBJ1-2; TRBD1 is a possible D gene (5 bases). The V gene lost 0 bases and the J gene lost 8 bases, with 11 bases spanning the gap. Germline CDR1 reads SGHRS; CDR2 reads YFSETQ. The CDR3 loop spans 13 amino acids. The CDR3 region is CASSLATAAGYTF. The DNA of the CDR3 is TGCGCCAGCAGCTTGGCGACAGCTGCAGGCTACACCTTC. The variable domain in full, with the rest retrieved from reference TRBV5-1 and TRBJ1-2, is KAGVTQTPRYLIKTRGQQVTLSCSPISGHRSVSWYQQTPGQGLQFLFEYFSETQRNKGNFPGRFSGRQFSNSRSEMNVSTLELGDSALYLCASSLATAAGYTFGSGTRLTVV.

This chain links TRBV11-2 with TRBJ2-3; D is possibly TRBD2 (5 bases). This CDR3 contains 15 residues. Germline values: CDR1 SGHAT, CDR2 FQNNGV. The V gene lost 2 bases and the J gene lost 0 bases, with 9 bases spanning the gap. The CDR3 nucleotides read TGTGCCAGCAGCTTAATAGCGTCCAGCACAGATACGCAGTATTTT. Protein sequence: CASSLIASSTDTQYF.

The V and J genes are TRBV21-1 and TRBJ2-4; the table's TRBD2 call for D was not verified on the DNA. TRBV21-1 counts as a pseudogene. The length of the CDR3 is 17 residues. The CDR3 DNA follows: TGTGCCAGCAGCAAAGGAGGTAACGGGGGGACCAAAAACATTCAGTACTTC. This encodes CASSKGGNGGTKNIQYF.

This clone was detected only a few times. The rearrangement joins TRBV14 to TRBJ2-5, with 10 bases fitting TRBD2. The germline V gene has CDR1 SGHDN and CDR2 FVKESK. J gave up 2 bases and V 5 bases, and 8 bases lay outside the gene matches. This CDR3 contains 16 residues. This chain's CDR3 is CASSEPRTSGQETQYF. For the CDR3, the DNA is TGTGCCAGCAGCGAGCCTCGGACTAGCGGACAAGAGACCCAGTACTTC.

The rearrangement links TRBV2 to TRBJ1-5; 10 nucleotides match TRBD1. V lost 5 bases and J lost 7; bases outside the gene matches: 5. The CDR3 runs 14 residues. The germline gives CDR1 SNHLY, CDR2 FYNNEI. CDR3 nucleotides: TGTGCCAGCAGTCCGACAGGGGGCGGACAGCCCCAGCATTTT. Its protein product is CASSPTGGGQPQHF.

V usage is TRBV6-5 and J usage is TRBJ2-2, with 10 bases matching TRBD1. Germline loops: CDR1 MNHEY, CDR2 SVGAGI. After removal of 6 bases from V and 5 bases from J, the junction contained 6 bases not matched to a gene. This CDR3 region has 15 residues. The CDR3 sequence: CASSRDRGQTGELFF. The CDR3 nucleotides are TGTGCCAGCAGCCGGGACAGGGGACAGACCGGGGAGCTGTTTTTT.

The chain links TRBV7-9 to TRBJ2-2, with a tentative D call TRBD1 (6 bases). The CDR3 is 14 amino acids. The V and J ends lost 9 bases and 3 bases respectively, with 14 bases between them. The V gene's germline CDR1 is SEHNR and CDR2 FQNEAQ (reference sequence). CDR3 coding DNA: TGTGCCAGACACCCACAGGGTGACACCGGGGAGCTGTTTTTT. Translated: CARHPQGDTGELFF.